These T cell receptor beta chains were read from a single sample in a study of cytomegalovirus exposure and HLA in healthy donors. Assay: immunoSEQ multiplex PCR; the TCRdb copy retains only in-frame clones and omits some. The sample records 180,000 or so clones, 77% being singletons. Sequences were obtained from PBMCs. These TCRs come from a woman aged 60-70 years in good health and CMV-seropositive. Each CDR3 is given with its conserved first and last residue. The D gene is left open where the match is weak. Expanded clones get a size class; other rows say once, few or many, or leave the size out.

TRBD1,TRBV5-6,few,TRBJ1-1,TGTGCCAGCCGCCAGATTTCCCCGGGACAGAAAGCTTTCTTT,CASRQISPGQKAFF
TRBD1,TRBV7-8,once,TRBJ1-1,TGTGCCAGCGGTGTACCGACAGGGTTGATGAACACTGAAGCTTTCTTT,CASGVPTGLMNTEAFF
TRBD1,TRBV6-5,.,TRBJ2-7,TGTGCCAGCAGACCTAGACAGGGGGCGATCTACGAGCAGTACTTC,CASRPRQGAIYEQYF
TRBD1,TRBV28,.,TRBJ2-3,TGTGCCAGCCAGACCGGGACAGGGGGGACAGATACGCAGTATTTT,CASQTGTGGTDTQYF
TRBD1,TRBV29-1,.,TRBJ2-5,TGCAGCGTTGACGGGCAGGGGGTTTTAGAGACCCAGTACTTC,CSVDGQGVLETQYF
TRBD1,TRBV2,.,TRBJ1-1,TGTGCCAGCAGTGGACAGGGGGCGAACACTGAAGCTTTCTTT,CASSGQGANTEAFF
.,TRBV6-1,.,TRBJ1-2,TGTGCCAGCAGTATCAGGGGTGATGGCTACACCTTC,CASSIRGDGYTF
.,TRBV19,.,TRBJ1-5,TGTGCCAGTCTTGCGGGGGGCTTTAGCAATCAGCCCCAGCATTTT,CASLAGGFSNQPQHF
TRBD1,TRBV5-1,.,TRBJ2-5,TGCGCCAGCAGCTTGGATGGGACAGCAACTAGGGAGACCCAGTACTTC,CASSLDGTATRETQYF
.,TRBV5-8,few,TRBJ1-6,TGTGCCAGCAGCTCCAGCGACTCACCCCTCCACTTT,CASSSSDSPLHF
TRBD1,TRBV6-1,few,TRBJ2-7,TGTGCCACCAACGCTATGACAGGGGGTTCTTACGAGCAGTACTTC,CATNAMTGGSYEQYF
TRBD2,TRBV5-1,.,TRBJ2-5,TGCGCCAGCAGCCTGAGAATAGCGGGGGGGAGCCAAGAGACCCAGTACTTC,CASSLRIAGGSQETQYF
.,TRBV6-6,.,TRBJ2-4,TGTGCCAGCAGTTACCCCGCCCAGGAACGAAACATTCAGTACTTC,CASSYPAQERNIQYF
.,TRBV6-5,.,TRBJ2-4,TGTGCCAGCAGTAATGGTGGAGTCGTCAAAAACATTCAGTACTTC,CASSNGGVVKNIQYF
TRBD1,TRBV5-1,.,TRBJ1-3,TGCGCCAGCAGCTTGGCCGGGACAGGGCCCGGAAACACCATATATTTT,CASSLAGTGPGNTIYF
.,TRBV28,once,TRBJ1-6,TGTGCCACCATAGGACAGTCGGATTCACCCCTCCACTTT,CATIGQSDSPLHF
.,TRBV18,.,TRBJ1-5,TGTGCCAGCTCACCCCGGGTCGTGATTGGGGGCGACCAGCCCCAGCATTTT,CASSPRVVIGGDQPQHF
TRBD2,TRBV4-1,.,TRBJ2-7,TGCGCCAGCAGCCAACTAGCGGGGATAACCTACGAGCAGTACTTC,CASSQLAGITYEQYF
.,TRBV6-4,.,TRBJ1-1,TGTGCCAGCAGTTACTCGGCCGTCATGAACACTGAAGCTTTCTTT,CASSYSAVMNTEAFF
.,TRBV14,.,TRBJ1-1,TGTGCCAGCAGCCAAGGCGACAGGAACACTGAAGCTTTCTTT,CASSQGDRNTEAFF
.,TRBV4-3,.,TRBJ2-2,TGCGCCAGCAGCCAAGAAAGCCCCTGGGGGCTGGGGAACACCGGGGAGCTGTTTTTT,CASSQESPWGLGNTGELFF
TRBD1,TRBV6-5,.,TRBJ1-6,TGTGCCAGCAGTTACAGGACAGGGGCACCCCTCCACTTT,CASSYRTGAPLHF
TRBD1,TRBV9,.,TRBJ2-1,TGTGCCAGCAGCGTAGGGGACAGGGGAAGCGTATACGCGGATGAGCAGTTCTTC,CASSVGDRGSVYADEQFF
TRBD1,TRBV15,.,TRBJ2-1,TGTGCCACCAGCAGAGATTACGCGGGGGGACAGGGGAATGAGCAGTTCTTC,CATSRDYAGGQGNEQFF
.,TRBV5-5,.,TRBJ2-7,TGTGCCAGCAGCTTGTCGCCCAGGGACTACGAGCAGTACTTC,CASSLSPRDYEQYF
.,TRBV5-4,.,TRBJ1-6,TGTGCCAGCAGCTCCCCCGGGATCCTAAATTCACCCCTCCACTTT,CASSSPGILNSPLHF
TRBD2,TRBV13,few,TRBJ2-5,TGTGCCAGCAGCTTAGGCCTGGGACTACAAGAGACCCAGTACTTC,CASSLGLGLQETQYF
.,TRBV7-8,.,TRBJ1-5,TGTGCCAGCAGCTTTACAGGGTACGGCAATCAGCCCCAGCATTTT,CASSFTGYGNQPQHF
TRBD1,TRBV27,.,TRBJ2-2,TGTGCCAGCAGTTTAATAGGGACAGCGAACACCGGGGAGCTGTTTTTT,CASSLIGTANTGELFF
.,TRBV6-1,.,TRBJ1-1,TGTGCCAGCAGTGAAACCCCAGGGAGGATTAATGAAGCTTTCTTT,CASSETPGRINEAFF
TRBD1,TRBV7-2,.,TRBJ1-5,TGTGCCAGCAGCAAGGACAGGGTTAATCAGCCCCAGCATTTT,CASSKDRVNQPQHF
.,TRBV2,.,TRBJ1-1,TGTGCCAGCACCGAAAGAACAGGGAGTGAAGCTTTCTTT,CASTERTGSEAFF
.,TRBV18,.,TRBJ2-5,TGTGCCAGCTCACTTAGACAGGCAGTCGGAGAGACCCAGTACTTC,CASSLRQAVGETQYF
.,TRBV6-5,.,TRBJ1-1,TGTGCCAGCAGCCGAACCGGGGTAGGGGGACACCGAGCTTTCTTT,CASSRTGVGGHRAFF
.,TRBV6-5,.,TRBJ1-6,TGTGCCAGCACCCCGTCGGGATATAATTCACCCCTCCACTTT,CASTPSGYNSPLHF
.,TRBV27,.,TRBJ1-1,TGTGCCAGCAGTTCCGGACAGAACAGGGCTTTCTTT,CASSSGQNRAFF
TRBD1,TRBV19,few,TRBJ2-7,TGTGCCAGTAGTCCTGGACAGGGCGGCGAGCAGTACTTC,CASSPGQGGEQYF
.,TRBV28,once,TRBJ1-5,TGTGCCAGCAGTTATATTAATCAGCCCCAGCATTTT,CASSYINQPQHF
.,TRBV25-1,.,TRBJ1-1,TGTGCCAGCAGTTCAGTAGCGAACACTGAAGCTTTCTTT,CASSSVANTEAFF
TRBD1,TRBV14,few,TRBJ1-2,TGTGCCAGCAGCCATCGACAGGGCCGAAACTATGGCTACACCTTC,CASSHRQGRNYGYTF
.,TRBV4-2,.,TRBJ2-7,TGTGCCAGCAGCGGCTCCCCCCGCTCCTACGAGCAGTACTTC,CASSGSPRSYEQYF
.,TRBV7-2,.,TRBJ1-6,TGTGCCAGCAGCTTAACCCTACAGGGTACAAGCTCCTATAATTCACCCCTCCACTTT,CASSLTLQGTSSYNSPLHF
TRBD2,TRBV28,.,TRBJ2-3,TGTGCCAGCAGCAGCGGGAGTAGCACAGATACGCAGTATTTT,CASSSGSSTDTQYF
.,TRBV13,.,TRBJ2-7,TGTGCCAGCAGCTCTCGAGGCGAGCAGTACTTC,CASSSRGEQYF
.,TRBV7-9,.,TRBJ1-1,TGTGCCAGCAGCCCTGGGACACCTAACACTGAAGCTTTCTTT,CASSPGTPNTEAFF
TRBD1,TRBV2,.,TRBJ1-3,TGTGCCAGCAGTCTACAGGGGGCGTCTGGAAACACCATATATTTT,CASSLQGASGNTIYF
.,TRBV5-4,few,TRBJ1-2,TGTGCCAGCAGCCCCGACAAAGACTATGGCTACACCTTC,CASSPDKDYGYTF
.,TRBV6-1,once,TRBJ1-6,TGTGCCAGCACTAGGGACATGACCGAGAATTCACCCCTCCACTTT,CASTRDMTENSPLHF
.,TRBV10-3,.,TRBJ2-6,TGTGCCATCAGTGAGGCGACAGCTGGGGCCAACGTCCTGACCTTC,CAISEATAGANVLTF
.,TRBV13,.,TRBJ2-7,TGTGCCAGCAGCTTAGGCCTGGGGCAGGGGAACGAGCAGTACTTC,CASSLGLGQGNEQYF
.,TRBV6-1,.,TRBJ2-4,TGTGCCAGCAGTGAACAACGGGGCCGGGGGTCTAACAACTTC,CASSEQRGRGSNNF
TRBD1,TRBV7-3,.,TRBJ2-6,TGTGCCAGCAGCCGTGGACAGGGTTCCAACGTCCTGACTTTC,CASSRGQGSNVLTF
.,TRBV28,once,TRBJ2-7,TGTGCCACCGAGAATGGGGAGATCTCCTACGAGCAGTACTTC,CATENGEISYEQYF
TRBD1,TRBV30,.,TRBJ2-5,TGTGCCTGGAGCGCGGGGACAGGGACCCAAGAGACCCAGTACTTC,CAWSAGTGTQETQYF